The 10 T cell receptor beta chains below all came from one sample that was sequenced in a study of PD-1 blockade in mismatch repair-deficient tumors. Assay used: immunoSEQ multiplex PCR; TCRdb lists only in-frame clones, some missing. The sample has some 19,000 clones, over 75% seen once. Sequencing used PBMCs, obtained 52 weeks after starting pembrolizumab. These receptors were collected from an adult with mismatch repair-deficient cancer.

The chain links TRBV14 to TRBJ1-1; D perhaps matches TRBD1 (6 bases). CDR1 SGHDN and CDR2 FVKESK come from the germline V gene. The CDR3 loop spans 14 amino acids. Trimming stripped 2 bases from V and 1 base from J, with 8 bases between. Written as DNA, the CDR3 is TGTGCCAGCAGCCAATGGGGGCCGAACACTGAAGCTTTCTTT. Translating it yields CASSQWGPNTEAFF.

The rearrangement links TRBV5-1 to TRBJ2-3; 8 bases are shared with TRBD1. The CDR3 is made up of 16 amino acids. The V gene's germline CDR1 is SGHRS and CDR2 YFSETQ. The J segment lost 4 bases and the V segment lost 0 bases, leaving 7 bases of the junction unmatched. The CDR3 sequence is CASSLADRTGPDTQYF. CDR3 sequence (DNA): TGCGCCAGCAGCTTGGCCGATAGGACAGGGCCAGATACGCAGTATTTT.

CDR3 DNA: TGTGCCAGCTCACCGGCTAGCGGGCAAGAGACCCAGTACTTC. Translation gives CASSPASGQETQYF. This chain links TRBV18 with TRBJ2-5, with 8 positions matching TRBD2. Germline values: CDR1 KGHSH, CDR2 LQKENI. The CDR3 runs 14 residues. With 3 bases clipped from V and 2 bases from J, the junction kept 2 bases outside the gene matches.

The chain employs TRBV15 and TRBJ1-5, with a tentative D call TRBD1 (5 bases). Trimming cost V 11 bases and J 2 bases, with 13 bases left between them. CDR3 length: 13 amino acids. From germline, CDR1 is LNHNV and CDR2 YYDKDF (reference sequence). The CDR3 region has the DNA TGTGCCGCCGGACGGGGGGGCAATCAGCCCCAGCATTTT. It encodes CAAGRGGNQPQHF.

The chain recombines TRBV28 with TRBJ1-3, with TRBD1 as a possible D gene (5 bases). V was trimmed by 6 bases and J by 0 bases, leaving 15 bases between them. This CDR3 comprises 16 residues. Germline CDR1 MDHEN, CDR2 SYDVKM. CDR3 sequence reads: CASRSLGGSSGNTIYF. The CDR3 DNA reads TGTGCCAGCAGATCGCTGGGGGGGAGCTCTGGAAACACCATATATTTT.

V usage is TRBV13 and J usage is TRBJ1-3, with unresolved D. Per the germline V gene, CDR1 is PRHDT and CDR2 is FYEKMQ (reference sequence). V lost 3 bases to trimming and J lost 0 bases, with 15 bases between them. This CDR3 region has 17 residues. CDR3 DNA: TGTGCCAGCAGCTTTGGACCCAGAGGAGGCTCTGGAAACACCATATATTTT. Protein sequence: CASSFGPRGGSGNTIYF.

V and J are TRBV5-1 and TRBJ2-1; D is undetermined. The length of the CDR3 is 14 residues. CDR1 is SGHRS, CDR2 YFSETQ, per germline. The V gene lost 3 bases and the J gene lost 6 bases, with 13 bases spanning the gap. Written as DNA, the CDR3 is TGCGCCAGCAGCTCGGCTAGAGGAAGCAATGAGCAGTTCTTC. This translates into CASSSARGSNEQFF.

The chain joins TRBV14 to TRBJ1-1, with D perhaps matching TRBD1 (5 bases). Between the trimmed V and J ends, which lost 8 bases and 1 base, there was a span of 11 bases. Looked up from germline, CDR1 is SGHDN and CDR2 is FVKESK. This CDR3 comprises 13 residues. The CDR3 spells CASSVGGNTEAFF. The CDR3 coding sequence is TGTGCCAGCTCTGTGGGGGGGAACACTGAAGCTTTCTTT.

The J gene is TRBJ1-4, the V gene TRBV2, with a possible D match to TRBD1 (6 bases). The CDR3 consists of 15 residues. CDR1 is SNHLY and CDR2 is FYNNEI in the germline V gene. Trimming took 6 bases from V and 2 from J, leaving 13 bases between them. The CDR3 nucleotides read TGTGCCAGCAGAGCTTACAGGGCCACTAATGAAAAACTGTTTTTT. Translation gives CASRAYRATNEKLFF.

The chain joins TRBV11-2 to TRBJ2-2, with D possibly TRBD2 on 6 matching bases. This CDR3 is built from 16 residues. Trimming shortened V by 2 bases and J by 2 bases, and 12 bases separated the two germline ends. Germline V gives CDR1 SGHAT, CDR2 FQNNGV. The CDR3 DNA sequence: TGTGCCAGCAGCTTATGGGCGGGGATCAACACCGGGGAGCTGTTTTTT. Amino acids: CASSLWAGINTGELFF. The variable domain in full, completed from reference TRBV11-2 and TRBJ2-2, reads EAGVAQSPRYKIIEKRQSVAFWCNPISGHATLYWYQQILGQGPKLLIQFQNNGVVDDSQLPKDRFSAERLKGVDSTLKIQPAKLEDSAVYLCASSLWAGINTGELFFGEGSRLTVL.